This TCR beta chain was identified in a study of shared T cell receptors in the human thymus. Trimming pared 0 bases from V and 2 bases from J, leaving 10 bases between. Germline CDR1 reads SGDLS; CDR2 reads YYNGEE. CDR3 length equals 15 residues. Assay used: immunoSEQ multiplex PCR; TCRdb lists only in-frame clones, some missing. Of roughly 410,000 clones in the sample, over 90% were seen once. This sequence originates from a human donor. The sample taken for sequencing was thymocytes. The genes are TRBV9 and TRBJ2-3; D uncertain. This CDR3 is CASSVAPGSTDTQYF. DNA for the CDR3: TGTGCCAGCAGCGTAGCTCCTGGTTCCACAGATACGCAGTATTTT.